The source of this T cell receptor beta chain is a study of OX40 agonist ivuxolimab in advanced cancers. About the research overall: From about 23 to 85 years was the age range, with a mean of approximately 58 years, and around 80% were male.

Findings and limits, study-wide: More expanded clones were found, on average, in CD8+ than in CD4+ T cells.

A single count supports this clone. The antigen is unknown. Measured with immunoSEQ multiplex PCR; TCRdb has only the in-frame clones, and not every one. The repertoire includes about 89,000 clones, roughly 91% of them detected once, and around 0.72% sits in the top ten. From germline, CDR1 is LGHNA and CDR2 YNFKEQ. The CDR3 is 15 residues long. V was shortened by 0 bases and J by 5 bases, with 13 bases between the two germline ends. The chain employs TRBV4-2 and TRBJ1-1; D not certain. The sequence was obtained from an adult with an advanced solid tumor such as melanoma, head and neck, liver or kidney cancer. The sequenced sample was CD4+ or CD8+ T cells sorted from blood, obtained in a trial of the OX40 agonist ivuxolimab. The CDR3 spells CASSQDPMVVTEAFF. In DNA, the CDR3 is TGTGCCAGCAGCCAAGACCCCATGGTAGTAACTGAAGCTTTCTTT.